These T cell receptor beta chains were read from a single sample in a study of Ad26.COV2.S vaccination and SARS-CoV-2 variants. Profiling relied on immunoSEQ multiplex PCR, and the TCRdb table lists in-frame clones only, not all of them. The sample carries roughly 400,000 clones, 90% recorded once. The sequences come from peripheral blood, collected in a trial of Ad26.COV2.S vaccine versus placebo. All receptors come from a person aged 18-65 years who received the Ad26.COV2.S COVID-19 vaccine or a placebo. CDR3s leave out the opening cysteine and the closing phenylalanine or tryptophan. D genes are given only for firm matches. Some rows have no size entry. The others give once, few or many, or a class for an expanded clone.

TRBV19,TRBD1,-,ASSIQGQAYEQY
TRBV12-3/TRBV12-4,-,-,ASKGEMSSPLH
TRBV19,TRBD1,-,ASRGQGVNNQPQH
TRBV5-6,-,-,ASLRQGTNTGELF
TRBV18,-,-,ASSRVQGPPEEKLF
TRBV2,TRBD1,-,ASSGTGGGTEAF
TRBV4-2,TRBD1,-,ASSQDWSQGYGYT
TRBV28,TRBD1,-,ASRPIYDRGNTEAF
TRBV24-1,-,-,ATSDTVQGAGKLF
TRBV15,TRBD2,-,ATSGSGVSYNEQF
TRBV4-2,-,few,ASSQEGLNTGELF